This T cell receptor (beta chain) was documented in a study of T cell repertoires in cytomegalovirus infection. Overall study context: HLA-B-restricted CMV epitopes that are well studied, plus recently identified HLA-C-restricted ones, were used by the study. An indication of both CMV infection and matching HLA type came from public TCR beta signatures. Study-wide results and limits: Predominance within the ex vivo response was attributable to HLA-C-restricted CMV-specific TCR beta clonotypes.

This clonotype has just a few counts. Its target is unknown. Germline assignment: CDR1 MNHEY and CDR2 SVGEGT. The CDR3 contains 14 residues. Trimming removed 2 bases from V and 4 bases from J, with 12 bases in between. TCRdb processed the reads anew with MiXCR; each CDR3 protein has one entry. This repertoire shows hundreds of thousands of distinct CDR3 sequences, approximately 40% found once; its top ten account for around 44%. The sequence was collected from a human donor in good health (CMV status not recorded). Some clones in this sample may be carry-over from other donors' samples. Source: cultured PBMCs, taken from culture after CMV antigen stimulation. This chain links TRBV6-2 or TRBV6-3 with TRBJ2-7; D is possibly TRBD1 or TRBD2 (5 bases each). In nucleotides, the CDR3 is TGTGCCAGCAGTTACCCGGGGACGAATTACGAGCAGTACTTC. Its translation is CASSYPGTNYEQYF.